What follows are 4 T cell receptor beta chains derived from one specimen sequenced in a study of glioma-infiltrating T cells. The iRepertoire nested amplicon-rescue multiplex PCR amplified TCR alpha and beta CDR3s from RNA. One entry per CDR3 protein results from TCRdb running MiXCR on the multiplex PCR reads. The sample has approximately 130,000 distinct CDR3 sequences, around 25% seen once. The sequenced sample consisted of glioma tissue, nonneoplastic brain tissue, or PBMCs (not recorded which). These receptors were collected from a human donor with low-grade glioma or glioblastoma, undergoing nonglioma brain surgery, or in good health (not recorded which).

There are many counts of this clonotype. The rearrangement uses TRBV20-1 and TRBJ2-1; TRBD2 agrees at 9 bases. Trimming removed 2 bases from V and 4 bases from J; junction bases left unmatched: 6. This CDR3 region has 15 residues. Germline loops: CDR1 DFQATT, CDR2 SNEGSKA (reference sequence). CDR3 DNA sequence: TGCAGTGCTAGATTAGCGGGGGCGGGGTACAATGAGCAGTTCTTC. It specifies CSARLAGAGYNEQFF.

This clonotype was observed a single time. The junction does not match germline at one end; this may be a read error. The chain joins TRBV15 to TRBJ2-2; D is ambiguous. The germline V gene encodes CDR1 LNHNV and CDR2 YYDKDF (reference sequence). There are 13 residues in the CDR3. CDR3 loop: CANGRAYTGELFF. The CDR3 DNA reads as TGTGCCAACGGACGGGCCTACACAGGGGAGCTGTTTTTT.

V and J are TRBV6-1 and TRBJ1-2, with a weak D call TRBD1 (5 bases). Germline V gene sequence: CDR1 MNHNS, CDR2 SASEGT. Trimming took off 5 bases at V and 6 bases at J, with 19 bases between the two ends. The CDR3 totals 15 residues. CDR3 residues: CASSTRGAGANGYTF. The DNA for the CDR3 is TGTGCCAGCAGTACGCGTGGGGCTGGGGCAAATGGCTACACCTTC.

This clonotype was observed a handful of times. The gene calls are TRBV2 and TRBJ1-1, with 8 bases matching TRBD1. Germline V gives CDR1 SNHLY, CDR2 FYNNEI. Germline trimming cut 6 bases from V and 0 bases from J; bases unmatched to any gene: 0. This CDR3 has 13 amino acids. CDR3 nucleotide sequence: TGTGCCAGCAGGACAGGGGTGAACACTGAAGCTTTCTTT. This encodes CASRTGVNTEAFF. Together with reference TRBV2 and TRBJ1-1, the CDR3 gives the full variable domain: EPEVTQTPSHQVTQMGQEVILRCVPISNHLYFYWYRQILGQKVEFLVSFYNNEISEKSEIFDDQFSVERPDGSNFTLKIRSTKLEDSAMYFCASRTGVNTEAFFGQGTRLTVV.